This T cell receptor (beta chain) was recorded in a study of CD4+ T cells in melanoma. There are a few counts of this clone. Its matching antigen is unknown. Repertoires were generated with immunoSEQ multiplex PCR, while TCRdb's copy carries only in-frame clones and drops some. This table has about 50,000 clones, 89% appearing once. The study, taken as a whole, reports: CD8+ T cell, macrophage and B cell function reportedly correlated with neoantigen-specific CD4+ T cells.

The germline CDR1 and CDR2 sequences are SGHVS and FQNEAQ. The V end lost 5 bases, the J end lost 4 bases, and 15 bases lay between the germline ends. CDR3 length equals 15 residues. The sequenced sample consisted of peripheral blood. The chain uses TRBV7-8 and TRBJ1-5; a possible D gene is TRBD1 (5 bases). The TCR sequence derives from a human donor with melanoma. Here the CDR3 reads CASSPGRATNQPQHF. The DNA for the CDR3 is TGTGCCAGCAGCCCGGGACGAGCAACGAATCAGCCCCAGCATTTT.